These 8 T cell receptor beta chains originate from one sample sequenced in a study of shared clonotypes between healthy human individuals. This table comes from immunoSEQ multiplex PCR, and its TCRdb copy is limited to in-frame clones, with some not included. Among 1.6 million or so clones, over 95% were seen once, and the ten largest hold over 1%. Sequenced: naive CD4+ T cells sorted from blood. The subset is: CD45RA+ positively selected. The receptors were sampled from a young man in good health.

The chain carries TRBV28 and TRBJ2-7; D gene ambiguous. CDR1 MDHEN and CDR2 SYDVKM come from the germline V gene. The CDR3 covers 15 residues. V dropped 5 bases and J dropped 1 base, with 15 bases sitting between them. CDR3 loop: CASSPATGKSYEQYF. The CDR3 region has the DNA TGTGCCAGCAGTCCAGCAACTGGGAAGTCCTACGAGCAGTACTTC.

The chain recombines TRBV28 with TRBJ2-7, with TRBD2 as a possible D gene (5 bases). The ends were cut back, 8 bases at V and 4 bases at J, with 18 bases in the middle. The germline CDR1 and CDR2 sequences are MDHEN and SYDVKM. The CDR3 is 14 residues long. DNA for the CDR3: TGTGCCAGCGGCGGCCTAATTCCGGGGTACGAGCAGTACTTC. Residues: CASGGLIPGYEQYF.

This clone was seen just once. The J gene is TRBJ1-2, the V gene TRBV6-1; tentative D call: TRBD1 (6 bases). This CDR3 has 12 residues. V was pared by 6 bases and J by 5 bases, with 10 bases between. The germline V gene has CDR1 MNHNS and CDR2 SASEGT. The chain's CDR3 is CASREGVYGYTF. In DNA, the CDR3 is TGTGCCAGCAGGGAGGGGGTTTATGGCTACACCTTC.

This chain connects TRBV19 to TRBJ2-5; D remains ambiguous. The CDR3 has 12 residues. From germline, CDR1 is LNHDA and CDR2 SQIVND (reference sequence). V was clipped by 6 bases and J by 4 bases, with 9 bases between them. CDR3 region: CASSLVGETQYF. The CDR3 coding sequence is TGTGCCAGTAGCCTCGTGGGAGAGACCCAGTACTTC.

The J gene is TRBJ2-7, the V gene TRBV6-5; D gene unclear. V was shortened by 4 bases and J by 5 bases, with 9 bases between the two germline ends. The CDR3 extends over 12 amino acids. Looked up from germline, CDR1 is MNHEY and CDR2 is SVGAGI. DNA of the CDR3: TGTGCCAGCAGTTCAGTTAGCCACGAGCAGTACTTC. The encoded protein is CASSSVSHEQYF.

This clone was observed once. The chain recombines TRBV29-1 with TRBJ2-5; either TRBD1 or TRBD2 may fit D (5 bases each). The V end was cut by 0 bases, the J end by 3 bases, with 14 bases between. The CDR3 is made up of 15 amino acids. Germline V CDR1 and CDR2: SQVTM, ANQGSEA. CDR3 residues: CSVEEPGRVKETQYF. In DNA, the CDR3 is TGCAGCGTTGAAGAGCCGGGACGCGTAAAAGAGACCCAGTACTTC.

The rearrangement joins TRBV28 to TRBJ2-1; 8 positions match TRBD1. Trimming at V came to 5 bases and at J to 5 bases, leaving 8 bases not matched to a gene. In germline, CDR1 is MDHEN, CDR2 SYDVKM. The CDR3 is 15 amino acids. The CDR3 spells CASSLLGTGNNEQFF. For the CDR3, the DNA is TGTGCCAGCAGTCTCCTTGGGACAGGTAACAATGAGCAGTTCTTC. Complete variable domain (other parts from reference TRBV28 and TRBJ2-1): DVKVTQSSRYLVKRTGEKVFLECVQDMDHENMFWYRQDPGLGLRLIYFSYDVKMKEKGDIPEGYSVSREKKERFSLILESASTNQTSMYLCASSLLGTGNNEQFFGPGTRLTVL.

This chain links TRBV7-9 with TRBJ2-7; D unclear. Germline V gene lookup returns CDR1 SEHNR and CDR2 FQNEAQ (reference sequence). The CDR3 sequence is 11 residues long. V was pared by 0 bases and J by 6 bases, with 3 bases between. The CDR3 DNA is TGTGCCAGCAGCTTAGCGGTCGAGCAGTACTTC. Translation gives CASSLAVEQYF.